The 12 T cell receptor beta chains below all came from one sample that was sequenced in a study of OX40 agonist ivuxolimab in advanced cancers. Produced via immunoSEQ multiplex PCR; TCRdb's table is partial and in-frame only. The table records roughly 67,000 clones, approximately 90% of them present only once. Sequenced here: CD4+ or CD8+ T cells sorted from blood, sampled in a trial of the OX40 agonist ivuxolimab. These receptor sequences come from an adult with an advanced solid tumor such as melanoma, head and neck, liver or kidney cancer.

This sequence joins TRBV18 and TRBJ1-1, with 7 bases lining up with TRBD1. J lost 1 base, V lost 3 bases, and 8 bases had no gene match. The CDR3 covers 16 residues. In germline, CDR1 is KGHSH, CDR2 LQKENI. The CDR3 sequence: CASSPSRGSGNTEAFF. In nucleotides, the CDR3 is TGTGCCAGCTCACCTAGCAGGGGGTCGGGGAACACTGAAGCTTTCTTT. Drawing the rest from reference TRBV18 and TRBJ1-1, the complete variable domain is NAGVMQNPRHLVRRRGQEARLRCSPMKGHSHVYWYRQLPEEGLKFMVYLQKENIIDESGMPKERFSAEFPKEGPSILRIQQVVRGDSAAYFCASSPSRGSGNTEAFFGQGTRLTVV.

The rearrangement uses TRBV27 and TRBJ1-1, with a possible D match to TRBD1 (6 bases). CDR3 size: 17 residues. The germline V gene encodes CDR1 MNHEY and CDR2 SMNVEV (reference sequence). Between the trimmed V and J ends, which lost 3 bases and 3 bases, there was a span of 20 bases. The CDR3 DNA is TGTGCCAGCAGTTTCGGCGGGAACAGGGAAATGGACACTGAAGCTTTCTTT. Its translation: CASSFGGNREMDTEAFF.

The V gene is TRBV6-1, the J gene TRBJ1-1; TRBD1 agrees at 8 bases. The V segment lost 4 bases and the J segment 5 bases; nucleotides outside the gene matches: 6. CDR1 is MNHNS, CDR2 SASEGT, per germline. The CDR3 covers 14 residues. CDR3 DNA sequence: TGTGCCAGCAGTGCCAGACAGGGGTGGACTGAAGCTTTCTTT. This sequence encodes CASSARQGWTEAFF.

The V and J genes are TRBV7-2 and TRBJ1-2; D may be TRBD1 (5 bases). The germline V gene has CDR1 SGHTA and CDR2 FQGNSA. CDR3 length equals 15 residues. Trimming stripped 5 bases from V and 4 bases from J, with 17 bases between. CDR3 nucleotide sequence: TGTGCCAGCAGCGAGGCGGCGGGGCGCGCCTATGGCTACACCTTC. It encodes CASSEAAGRAYGYTF.

This chain connects TRBV5-4 to TRBJ2-5, with D perhaps matching TRBD1 (6 bases). The CDR3 runs 14 residues. V lost 4 bases and J 5 bases, leaving 15 bases between the germline ends. Germline-derived CDR1 and CDR2 are SGHNT and YYREEE (reference sequence). The CDR3 bases are TGTGCCAGCAGCCGGGACATAATGGGGGAGACCCAGTACTTC. Translation: CASSRDIMGETQYF.

This chain uses TRBV9 with TRBJ2-3; tentatively, D is TRBD1 (6 bases). Germline CDR1 reads SGDLS; CDR2 reads YYNGEE. Trimming left V 2 bases short and J 6 bases short, with 10 bases between. This CDR3 is built from 13 residues. The chain's CDR3 is CASSVDSPDTQYF. The CDR3 DNA follows: TGTGCCAGCAGCGTGGACAGCCCGGATACGCAGTATTTT. Looking up the rest from reference TRBV9 and TRBJ2-3 gives the full variable domain: DSGVTQTPKHLITATGQRVTLRCSPRSGDLSVYWYQQSLDQGLQFLIQYYNGEERAKGNILERFSAQQFPDLHSELNLSSLELGDSALYFCASSVDSPDTQYFGPGTRLTVL.

The chain uses TRBV14 and TRBJ2-5; D might be TRBD2 (5 bases). CDR1 and CDR2 (germline): SGHDN, FVKESK. The CDR3 totals 15 residues. Trimming pared 6 bases from V and 1 base from J, leaving 15 bases between. This CDR3 is CASRDSQLPQETQYF. In DNA form, the CDR3 reads TGTGCCAGCAGGGACTCACAGCTTCCCCAAGAGACCCAGTACTTC.

The V gene is TRBV5-1, the J gene TRBJ2-7; 8 bases are shared with TRBD1. Trimming cost V 4 bases and J 3 bases; bases outside gene matches: 6. The V gene's germline CDR1 is SGHRS and CDR2 YFSETQ. This CDR3 spans 14 amino acids. CDR3 coding DNA: TGCGCCAGCAGCGGAGTAGGACAGGGCTACGAGCAGTACTTC. Its translation is CASSGVGQGYEQYF.

Only one count was recorded for this clone. This chain links TRBV6-5 with TRBJ1-1; D is unclear. CDR1 MNHEY and CDR2 SVGAGI come from the germline V gene. Trimming took off 6 bases at V and 7 bases at J, with 9 bases between the two ends. This CDR3 has 11 residues. This chain's CDR3 is CASRKEGEAFF. The DNA for the CDR3 is TGTGCCAGCAGAAAGGAGGGTGAAGCTTTCTTT.

The gene calls are TRBV5-4 and TRBJ2-5, with D possibly TRBD1 on 5 matching bases. Germline values: CDR1 SGHNT, CDR2 YYREEE (reference sequence). The length of the CDR3 is 13 residues. The V end lost 2 bases, the J end lost 5 bases, and 10 bases lay between the germline ends. In DNA, the CDR3 is TGTGCCAGCAGCTTAAAGGGGATGGAGACCCAGTACTTC. Residues: CASSLKGMETQYF.

The CDR3 nucleotides read TGTGCCAGCTCACCAGGGGTTAAAACTGAAGCTTTCTTT. It translates to CASSPGVKTEAFF. The rearrangement links TRBV18 to TRBJ1-1; D gene uncertain. There are 13 residues in the CDR3. V was shortened by 2 bases and J by 5 bases, with 9 bases between the two germline ends. Germline-derived CDR1 and CDR2 are KGHSH and LQKENI.

This clone was recorded only once. This chain connects TRBV9 to TRBJ2-2, with 10 bases that match TRBD2. Germline CDR1 reads SGDLS; CDR2 reads YYNGEE. This CDR3 contains 20 residues. V gave up 2 bases and J gave up 0 bases; unmatched junction bases: 13. The CDR3 coding sequence is TGTGCCAGCAGCGTCAGGACTAGCGGCCCCGTAGATTCGAACACCGGGGAGCTGTTTTTT. It encodes CASSVRTSGPVDSNTGELFF. Full variable domain (outside the CDR3, taken from reference TRBV9 and TRBJ2-2): DSGVTQTPKHLITATGQRVTLRCSPRSGDLSVYWYQQSLDQGLQFLIQYYNGEERAKGNILERFSAQQFPDLHSELNLSSLELGDSALYFCASSVRTSGPVDSNTGELFFGEGSRLTVL.